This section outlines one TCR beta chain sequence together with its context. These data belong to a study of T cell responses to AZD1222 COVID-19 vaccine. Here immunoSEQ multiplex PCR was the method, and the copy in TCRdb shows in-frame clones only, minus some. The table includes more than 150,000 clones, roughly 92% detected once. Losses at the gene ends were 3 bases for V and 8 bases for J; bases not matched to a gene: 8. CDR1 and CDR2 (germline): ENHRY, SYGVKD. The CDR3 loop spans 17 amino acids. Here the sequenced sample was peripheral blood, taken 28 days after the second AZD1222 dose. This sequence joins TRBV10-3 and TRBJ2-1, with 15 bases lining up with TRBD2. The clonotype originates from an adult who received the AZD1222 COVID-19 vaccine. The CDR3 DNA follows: TGTGCCATCAGTGATCAGCGGACTAGCGGGAGGGCCGATGAGCAGTTCTTC. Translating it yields CAISDQRTSGRADEQFF.